The 25 T cell receptor beta chains listed next were all sequenced from one sample in a study of blood T cell repertoires in COVID-19. The method was immunoSEQ multiplex PCR; TCRdb's version includes in-frame clones alone and lacks a portion of them. Of around 55,000 clones listed, roughly 90% are singletons. Sequenced input: peripheral blood. The receptors derive from a man aged 55 to 70 with active COVID-19.

The rearrangement joins TRBV12-3 or TRBV12-4 to TRBJ1-1; 7 bases agree with TRBD1. The CDR3 is 12 amino acids. Losses at the gene ends were 8 bases for V and 6 bases for J; bases not matched to a gene: 6. CDR3 DNA: TGTGCCAGCCGACAGGGATTTGCTGAAGCTTTCTTT. It encodes CASRQGFAEAFF.

The chain has TRBV5-1 and TRBJ2-2; 7 bases are shared with TRBD2. The CDR3 has 17 residues. Germline V gene lookup returns CDR1 SGHRS and CDR2 YFSETQ. V lost 1 base, J lost 4 bases, and 10 bases stayed unmatched. For the CDR3, the DNA is TGCGCCAGCAGCTTGAAAGGACTAGGAGTTGGCACCGGGGAGCTGTTTTTT. As protein: CASSLKGLGVGTGELFF.

There are a few counts of this clone. V and J are TRBV3-1 (or the pseudogene TRBV3-2) and TRBJ1-1, with TRBD1 as a possible D gene (5 bases). This CDR3 contains 15 residues. V was clipped by 1 base and J by 1 base, with 10 bases between them. CDR1 is LGHDT, CDR2 YNNKEL, per germline (reference sequence). The CDR3 sequence is CASSQVLDRNTEAFF. CDR3 in DNA: TGTGCCAGCAGCCAAGTTCTTGACAGGAACACTGAAGCTTTCTTT.

The V call is TRBV19, the J call TRBJ1-1; no firm D call. The CDR3 runs to 15 residues. CDR1 and CDR2 (germline): LNHDA, SQIVND (reference sequence). V lost 2 bases and J lost 7, with 17 bases in between. In nucleotides, the CDR3 is TGTGCCAGTAGTATATGGCTGGACCTAAGCGGTGAAGCTTTCTTT. Amino acids: CASSIWLDLSGEAFF.

This chain links TRBV28 with TRBJ1-4; D uncertain. Trimming cost V 3 bases and J 6 bases, with 8 bases left between them. This CDR3 region has 13 residues. CDR1 MDHEN and CDR2 SYDVKM come from the germline V gene. The CDR3 DNA sequence: TGTGCCAGCAGTTTCGGTACGGATGAAAAACTGTTTTTT. Translated, it gives CASSFGTDEKLFF.

This chain links TRBV27 with TRBJ2-7; TRBD2 matches at 10 bases. Germline assignment: CDR1 MNHEY and CDR2 SMNVEV (reference sequence). After removal of 9 bases from V and 6 bases from J, the junction contained 20 bases not matched to a gene. This CDR3 region has 17 residues. The CDR3 here is CASSTRVHSGRIGEQYF. Written as DNA, the CDR3 is TGTGCCAGTAGCACTCGAGTCCATAGCGGGAGGATTGGCGAGCAGTACTTC.

The chain uses TRBV6-5 and TRBJ2-2, with D possibly being TRBD1 (6 bases). The CDR3 loop spans 14 amino acids. Germline CDR1 is MNHEY and CDR2 is SVGAGI. V lost 10 bases and J lost 0, with 12 bases in between. CDR3 protein: CATPEGANTGELFF. The CDR3 region has the DNA TGTGCCACCCCCGAGGGGGCGAACACCGGGGAGCTGTTTTTT.

The V gene is TRBV7-9, the J gene TRBJ2-4; D may be TRBD2 (5 bases). The CDR3 has 17 residues. V was cut by 4 bases and J by 0 bases, with 16 bases left in between. Germline assignment: CDR1 SEHNR and CDR2 FQNEAQ (reference sequence). CDR3 loop: CASSSQSGAVAKNIQYF. DNA of the CDR3: TGTGCCAGCAGCTCCCAGAGTGGAGCGGTAGCCAAAAACATTCAGTACTTC.

This clone was counted once. The rearrangement links TRBV5-1 to TRBJ1-4; 10 nucleotides match TRBD1. Losses at the gene ends were 4 bases for V and 0 bases for J; bases not matched to a gene: 3. The germline V gene has CDR1 SGHRS and CDR2 YFSETQ. The CDR3 length is 16 residues. The DNA for the CDR3 is TGCGCCAGCAGCGCCGGGACAGGGGCAACTAATGAAAAACTGTTTTTT. It is translated as CASSAGTGATNEKLFF.

The V call is TRBV4-1, the J call TRBJ1-2; D gene uncertain. The CDR3 loop spans 15 amino acids. Germline CDR1 is MGHRA and CDR2 is YSYEKL. The V end lost 1 base, the J end lost 0 bases, and 9 bases lay between the germline ends. For the CDR3, the DNA is TGCGCCAGCAGCCAAGTTCACGAGTCTAACTATGGCTACACCTTC. Residues: CASSQVHESNYGYTF.

V is TRBV12-5 and J is TRBJ2-1, with TRBD1 matching over 7 bases. Trimming removed 5 bases from V and 5 bases from J; junction bases left unmatched: 9. Per the germline V gene, CDR1 is LGHNT and CDR2 is FRNRAP. CDR3 length: 15 amino acids. The DNA for the CDR3 is TGTGCTAGTGGTACGGGACAGTCCGAACACAATGAGCAGTTCTTC. Protein product: CASGTGQSEHNEQFF.

The CDR3 DNA reads as TGTGCCAGCAGTTCCCCTAGGGGGGGTAGCACAGATACGCAGTATTTT. Its protein is CASSSPRGGSTDTQYF. This rearrangement joins TRBV28 to TRBJ2-3; TRBD2 is a possible D gene (7 bases). There are 16 residues in the CDR3. V lost 4 bases, J lost 0 bases, and 14 bases lay in between. Germline V gene sequence: CDR1 MDHEN, CDR2 SYDVKM.

V is TRBV15 and J is TRBJ2-1; 11 bases align to TRBD2. The CDR3 covers 16 residues. Germline V lookup: CDR1 LNHNV, CDR2 YYDKDF (reference sequence). V trimming: 2 bases; J trimming: 7 bases; junction bases outside the gene matches: 7. CDR3 DNA: TGTGCCACCAGCAGACCAACTAGCGGGAGTAAGAATGAGCAGTTCTTC. The encoded protein is CATSRPTSGSKNEQFF.

The rearrangement uses TRBV7-6 and TRBJ2-7; the match to TRBD1 covers 7 bases. Unmatched junction bases numbered 1, after V lost 4 bases and J lost 1 base. Per germline, CDR1 SGHVS and CDR2 FNYEAQ. This CDR3 region has 13 residues. The CDR3 loop reads CASSSGQSYEQYF. The DNA for the CDR3 is TGTGCCAGCAGCTCGGGACAGTCCTACGAGCAGTACTTC. The variable domain in full, completed from reference TRBV7-6 and TRBJ2-7, reads GAGVSQSPRYKVTKRGQDVALRCDPISGHVSLYWYRQALGQGPEFLTYFNYEAQQDKSGLPNDRFSAERPEGSISTLTIQRTEQRDSAMYRCASSSGQSYEQYFGPGTRLTVT.

The rearrangement joins TRBV7-9 to TRBJ2-1; 11 bases align to TRBD1. Per the germline V gene, CDR1 is SEHNR and CDR2 is FQNEAQ (reference sequence). Losses at the gene ends were 4 bases for V and 5 bases for J; bases not matched to a gene: 4. The CDR3 runs 15 residues. Here the CDR3 DNA reads TGTGCCAGCAGCTCACCGGGACAGGGGGACAATGAGCAGTTCTTC. It codes for CASSSPGQGDNEQFF. The full variable domain, its missing parts supplied by reference TRBV7-9 and TRBJ2-1, is DTGVSQNPRHKITKRGQNVTFRCDPISEHNRLYWYRQTLGQGPEFLTYFQNEAQLEKSRLLSDRFSAERPKGSFSTLEIQRTEQGDSAMYLCASSSPGQGDNEQFFGPGTRLTVL.

The chain links TRBV9 to TRBJ2-1; TRBD2 aligns across 10 bases. Germline CDR1 SGDLS, CDR2 YYNGEE. The CDR3 contains 15 residues. V lost 3 bases, J lost 2 bases, and 2 bases stayed unmatched. Here the CDR3 DNA reads TGTGCCAGCAGCGAGGGACTAGCGACCTACAATGAGCAGTTCTTC. This gives the protein CASSEGLATYNEQFF.

The gene calls are TRBV19 and TRBJ2-7; D possibly corresponds to TRBD2 (6 bases). This CDR3 region has 15 residues. Germline values: CDR1 LNHDA, CDR2 SQIVND (reference sequence). V lost 3 bases, J lost 7 bases, and 19 bases lay in between. The CDR3 region is CASSIRTRGFGEQYF. Here the CDR3 DNA reads TGTGCCAGTAGTATTAGGACCCGGGGGTTCGGGGAGCAGTACTTC.

CDR3 protein: CASRTRLDYEQFF. Written as DNA, the CDR3 is TGTGCCAGCAGGACGCGACTAGACTATGAGCAGTTCTTC. The genes are TRBV7-8 and TRBJ2-1; maybe TRBD2 (6 bases). This CDR3 has 13 residues. Germline loops: CDR1 SGHVS, CDR2 FQNEAQ. The V end lost 6 bases, the J end lost 8 bases, and 14 bases lay between the germline ends.

The genes are TRBV5-1 and TRBJ2-2; 12 bases fit TRBD2. Trimming cost V 2 bases and J 4 bases; bases outside gene matches: 6. The CDR3 contains 17 residues. Germline CDR1 is SGHRS and CDR2 is YFSETQ. CDR3: CASSFLAGGKGTGELFF. CDR3 nucleotides: TGCGCCAGCAGCTTCCTAGCGGGAGGGAAAGGCACCGGGGAGCTGTTTTTT.

The chain is built from TRBV5-8 and TRBJ2-1; 8 positions match TRBD2. The CDR3 extends over 14 amino acids. From germline, CDR1 is SGHTS and CDR2 YDEGEE. Trimming at V came to 4 bases and at J to 7 bases, leaving 7 bases not matched to a gene. DNA of the CDR3: TGTGCCAGCAGCCTGGGACTAGGAAGAAATGAGCAGTTCTTC. Residues: CASSLGLGRNEQFF.

The rearrangement uses TRBV24-1 and TRBJ1-2; unclear D gene. CDR1 is KGHDR and CDR2 is SFDVKD in the germline V gene. V shed 5 bases and J shed 5 bases, with 20 bases lying between them. The CDR3 has 16 residues. Here the CDR3 reads CATSVSGIHNFYGYTF. The CDR3 nucleotides read TGTGCCACCAGTGTCTCCGGGATTCACAACTTTTATGGCTACACCTTC.

V and J are TRBV11-2 and TRBJ2-7; D might be TRBD2 (7 bases). This CDR3 has 15 residues. CDR1 and CDR2 from the germline V gene are SGHAT and FQNNGV. V shed 1 base and J shed 5 bases, with 15 bases lying between them. This CDR3 reads CASSLVGGGGDEQYF. CDR3 coding DNA: TGTGCCAGCAGCTTAGTTGGCGGAGGGGGGGACGAGCAGTACTTC.

This clone has only one observation. The gene calls are TRBV6-5 and TRBJ2-7, with D perhaps TRBD1 (6 bases). This CDR3 is built from 14 residues. Trimming shortened V by 6 bases and J by 3 bases, and 15 bases separated the two germline ends. CDR1 and CDR2 from the germline V gene are MNHEY and SVGAGI. The CDR3 loop is CASRRTVNLYEQYF. The CDR3 nucleotides read TGTGCCAGCAGACGGACAGTAAACCTCTACGAGCAGTACTTC.

The rearrangement uses TRBV18 and TRBJ1-1; 8 nucleotides agree with TRBD1. Germline CDR1 is KGHSH and CDR2 is LQKENI. V lost 4 bases to trimming and J lost 0 bases; unmatched junction nucleotides: 7. The CDR3 contains 16 residues. CDR3 residues: CASSLGQGSMNTEAFF. The CDR3 nucleotides read TGTGCCAGCTCACTTGGACAGGGAAGCATGAACACTGAAGCTTTCTTT.

The gene calls are TRBV27 and TRBJ2-1; 8 bases are shared with TRBD2. Germline CDR1 MNHEY, CDR2 SMNVEV (reference sequence). The CDR3 totals 14 residues. The V and J ends lost 7 bases and 0 bases, in that order; junction bases with no gene match: 2. CDR3 coding DNA: TGTGCCAGCATTGGACTAGCCTCCTACAATGAGCAGTTCTTC. This codes for CASIGLASYNEQFF.